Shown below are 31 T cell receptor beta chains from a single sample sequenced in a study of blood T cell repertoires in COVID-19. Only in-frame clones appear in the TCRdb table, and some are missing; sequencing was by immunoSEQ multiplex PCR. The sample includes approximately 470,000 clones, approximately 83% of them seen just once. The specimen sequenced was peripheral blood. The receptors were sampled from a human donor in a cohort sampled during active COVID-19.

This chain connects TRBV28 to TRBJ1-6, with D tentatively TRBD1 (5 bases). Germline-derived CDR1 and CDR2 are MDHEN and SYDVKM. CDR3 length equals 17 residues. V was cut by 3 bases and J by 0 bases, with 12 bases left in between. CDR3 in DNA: TGTGCCAGCAGTTTTGGTGGCGACAGCTCCTATAATTCACCCCTCCACTTT. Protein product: CASSFGGDSSYNSPLHF.

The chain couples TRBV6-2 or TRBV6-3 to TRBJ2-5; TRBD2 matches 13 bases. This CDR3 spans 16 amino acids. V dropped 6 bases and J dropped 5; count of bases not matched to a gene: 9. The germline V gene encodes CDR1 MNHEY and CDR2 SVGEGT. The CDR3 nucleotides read TGTGCCAGCAGCCGAGGACTAGCGGGAGTGGTGGAGACCCAGTACTTC. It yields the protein CASSRGLAGVVETQYF.

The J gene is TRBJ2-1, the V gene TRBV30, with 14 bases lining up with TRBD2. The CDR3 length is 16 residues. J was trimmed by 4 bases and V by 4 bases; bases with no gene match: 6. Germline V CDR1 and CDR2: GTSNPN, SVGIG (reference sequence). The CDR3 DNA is TGTGCCTGGACTAGCGGGACTAGCGGGAGATACAATGAGCAGTTCTTC. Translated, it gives CAWTSGTSGRYNEQFF.

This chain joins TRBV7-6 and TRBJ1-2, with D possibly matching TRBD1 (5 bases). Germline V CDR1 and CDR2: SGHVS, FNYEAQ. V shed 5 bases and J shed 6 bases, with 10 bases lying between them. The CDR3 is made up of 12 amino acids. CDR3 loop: CASSRGGDGYTF. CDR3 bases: TGTGCCAGCAGCAGGGGAGGGGATGGCTACACCTTC.

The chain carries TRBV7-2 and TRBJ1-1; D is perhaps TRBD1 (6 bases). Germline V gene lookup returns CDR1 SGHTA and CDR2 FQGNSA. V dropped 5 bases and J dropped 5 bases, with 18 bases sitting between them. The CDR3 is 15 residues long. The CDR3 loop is CASSPSPGGKTEAFF. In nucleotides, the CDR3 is TGTGCCAGCAGCCCCTCGCCGGGGGGCAAGACTGAAGCTTTCTTT.

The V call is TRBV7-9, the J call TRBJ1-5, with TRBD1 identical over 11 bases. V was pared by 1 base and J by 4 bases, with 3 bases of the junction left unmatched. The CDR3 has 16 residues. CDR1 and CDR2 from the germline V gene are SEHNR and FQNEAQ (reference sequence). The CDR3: CASSLEGTGGNQPQHF. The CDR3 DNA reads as TGTGCCAGCAGCTTAGAAGGGACAGGGGGGAATCAGCCCCAGCATTTT. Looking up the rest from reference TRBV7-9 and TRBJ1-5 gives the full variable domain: DTGVSQNPRHKITKRGQNVTFRCDPISEHNRLYWYRQTLGQGPEFLTYFQNEAQLEKSRLLSDRFSAERPKGSFSTLEIQRTEQGDSAMYLCASSLEGTGGNQPQHFGDGTRLSIL.

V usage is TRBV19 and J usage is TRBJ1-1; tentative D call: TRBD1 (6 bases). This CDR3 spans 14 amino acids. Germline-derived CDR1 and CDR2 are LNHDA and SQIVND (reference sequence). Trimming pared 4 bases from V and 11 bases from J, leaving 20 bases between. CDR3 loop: CASSTLPNAGEAFF. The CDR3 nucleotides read TGTGCCAGTAGTACCCTTCCAAATGCAGGGGAGGCTTTCTTT.

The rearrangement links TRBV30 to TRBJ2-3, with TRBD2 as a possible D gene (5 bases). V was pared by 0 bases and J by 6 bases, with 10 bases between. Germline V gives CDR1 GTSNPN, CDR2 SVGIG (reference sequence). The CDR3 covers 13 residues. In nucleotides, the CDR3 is TGTGCCTGGAGTGTCGGACTCGCGGATACGCAGTATTTT. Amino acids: CAWSVGLADTQYF.

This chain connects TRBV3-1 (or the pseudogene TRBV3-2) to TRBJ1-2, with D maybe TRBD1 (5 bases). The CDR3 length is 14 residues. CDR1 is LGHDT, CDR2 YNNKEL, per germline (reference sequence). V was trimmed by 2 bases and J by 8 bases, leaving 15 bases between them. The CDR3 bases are TGTGCCAGCAGCCAAAGGGACGGAGGGGTAGGCTACACCTTC. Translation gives CASSQRDGGVGYTF.

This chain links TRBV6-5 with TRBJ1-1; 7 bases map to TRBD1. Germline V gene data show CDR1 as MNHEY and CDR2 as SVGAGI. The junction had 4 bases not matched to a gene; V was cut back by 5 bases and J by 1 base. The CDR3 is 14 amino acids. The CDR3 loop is CASSPGTANTEAFF. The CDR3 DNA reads TGTGCCAGCAGTCCCGGGACAGCGAACACTGAAGCTTTCTTT.

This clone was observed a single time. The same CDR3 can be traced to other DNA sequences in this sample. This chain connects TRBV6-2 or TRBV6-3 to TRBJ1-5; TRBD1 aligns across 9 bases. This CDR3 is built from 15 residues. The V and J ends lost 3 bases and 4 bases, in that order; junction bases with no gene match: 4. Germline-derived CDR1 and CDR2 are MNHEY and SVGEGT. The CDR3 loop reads CASSYGQGWNQPQHF. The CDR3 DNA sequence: TGTGCCAGCAGTTATGGACAGGGGTGGAATCAGCCCCAGCATTTT.

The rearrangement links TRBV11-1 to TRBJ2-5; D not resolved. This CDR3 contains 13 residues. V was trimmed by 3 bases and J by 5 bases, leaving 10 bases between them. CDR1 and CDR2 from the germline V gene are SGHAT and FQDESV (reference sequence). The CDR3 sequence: CASSLVYTETQYF. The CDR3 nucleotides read TGTGCCAGCAGCTTGGTTTATACTGAGACCCAGTACTTC.

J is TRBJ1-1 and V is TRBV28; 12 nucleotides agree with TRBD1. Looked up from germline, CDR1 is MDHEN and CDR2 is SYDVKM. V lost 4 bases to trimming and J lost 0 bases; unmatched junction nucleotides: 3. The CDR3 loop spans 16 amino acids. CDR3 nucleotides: TGTGCCAGCAGTTCCGGGACAGGGGGCTTGAACACTGAAGCTTTCTTT. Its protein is CASSSGTGGLNTEAFF.

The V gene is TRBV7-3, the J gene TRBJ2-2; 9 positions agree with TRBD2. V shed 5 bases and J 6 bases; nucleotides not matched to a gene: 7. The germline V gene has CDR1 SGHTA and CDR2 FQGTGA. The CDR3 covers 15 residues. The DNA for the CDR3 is TGTGCCAGCAGCCCCGGGACTAGCTTCTCCGGGGAGCTGTTTTTT. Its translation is CASSPGTSFSGELFF.

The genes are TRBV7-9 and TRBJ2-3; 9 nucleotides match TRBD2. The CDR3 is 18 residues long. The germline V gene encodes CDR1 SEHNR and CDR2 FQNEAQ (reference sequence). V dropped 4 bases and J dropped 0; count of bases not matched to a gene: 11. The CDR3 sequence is CASSSRPGLANSTDTQYF. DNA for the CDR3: TGTGCCAGCAGCTCAAGACCAGGACTAGCGAATAGCACAGATACGCAGTATTTT.

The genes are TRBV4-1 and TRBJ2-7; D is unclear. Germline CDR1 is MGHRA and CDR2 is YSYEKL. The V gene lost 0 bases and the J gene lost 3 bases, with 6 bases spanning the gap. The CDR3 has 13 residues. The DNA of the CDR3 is TGCGCCAGCAGCCAAGATTCCAACTACGAGCAGTACTTC. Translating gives CASSQDSNYEQYF.

CDR3 in amino acids: CASSLGTGELYTQYF. The DNA of the CDR3 is TGTGCCAGCAGCTTAGGGACAGGGGAGTTGTATACGCAGTATTTT. This sequence joins TRBV7-2 and TRBJ2-3; 9 bases match TRBD1. V gave up 1 base and J gave up 7 bases; unmatched junction bases: 6. Germline V gene data show CDR1 as SGHTA and CDR2 as FQGNSA. The CDR3 runs 15 residues.

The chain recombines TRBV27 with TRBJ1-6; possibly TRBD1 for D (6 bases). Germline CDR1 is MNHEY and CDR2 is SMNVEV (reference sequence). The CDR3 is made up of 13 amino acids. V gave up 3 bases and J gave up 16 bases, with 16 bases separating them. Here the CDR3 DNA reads TGTGCCAGCAGTTTTGGGGGGGGACAAACGCTCCACTTT. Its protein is CASSFGGGQTLHF.

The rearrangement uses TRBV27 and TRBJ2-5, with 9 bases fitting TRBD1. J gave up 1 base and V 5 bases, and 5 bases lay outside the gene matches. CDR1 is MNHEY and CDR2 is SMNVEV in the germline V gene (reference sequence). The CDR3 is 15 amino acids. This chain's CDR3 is CASSLQGQGQETQYF. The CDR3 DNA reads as TGTGCCAGCAGTCTCCAGGGACAGGGCCAAGAGACCCAGTACTTC.

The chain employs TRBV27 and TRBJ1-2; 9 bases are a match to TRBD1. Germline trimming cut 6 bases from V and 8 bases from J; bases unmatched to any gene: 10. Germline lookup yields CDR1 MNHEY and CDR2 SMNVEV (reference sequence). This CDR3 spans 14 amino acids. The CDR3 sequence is CASSLGQGKGGYTF. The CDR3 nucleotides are TGTGCCAGCAGCCTCGGACAGGGGAAAGGAGGCTACACCTTC.

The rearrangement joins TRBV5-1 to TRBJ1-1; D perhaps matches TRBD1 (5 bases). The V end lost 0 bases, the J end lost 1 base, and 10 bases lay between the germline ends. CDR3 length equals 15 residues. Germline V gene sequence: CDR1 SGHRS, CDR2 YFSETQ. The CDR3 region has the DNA TGCGCCAGCAGCTTGGGCCAGGGCCGGAACACTGAAGCTTTCTTT. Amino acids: CASSLGQGRNTEAFF.

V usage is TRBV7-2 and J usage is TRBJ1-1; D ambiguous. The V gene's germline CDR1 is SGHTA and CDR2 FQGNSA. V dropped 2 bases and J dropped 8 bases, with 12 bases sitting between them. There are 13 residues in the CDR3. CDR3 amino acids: CASSLPPPLEAFF. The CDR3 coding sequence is TGTGCCAGCAGCTTACCTCCCCCGCTAGAAGCTTTCTTT.

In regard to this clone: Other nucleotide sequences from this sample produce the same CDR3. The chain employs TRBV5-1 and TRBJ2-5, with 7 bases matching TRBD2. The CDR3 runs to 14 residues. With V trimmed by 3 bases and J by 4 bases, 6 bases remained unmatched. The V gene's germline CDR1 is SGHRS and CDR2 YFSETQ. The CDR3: CASSYLAGVETQYF. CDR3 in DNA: TGCGCCAGCAGCTACTTGGCGGGAGTAGAGACCCAGTACTTC.

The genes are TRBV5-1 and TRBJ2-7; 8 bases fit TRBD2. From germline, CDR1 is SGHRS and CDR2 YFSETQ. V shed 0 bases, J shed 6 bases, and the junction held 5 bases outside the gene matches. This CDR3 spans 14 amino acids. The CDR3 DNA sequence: TGCGCCAGCAGCTTGGCCTTGGCGGGAGGCGAGCAGTACTTC. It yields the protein CASSLALAGGEQYF.

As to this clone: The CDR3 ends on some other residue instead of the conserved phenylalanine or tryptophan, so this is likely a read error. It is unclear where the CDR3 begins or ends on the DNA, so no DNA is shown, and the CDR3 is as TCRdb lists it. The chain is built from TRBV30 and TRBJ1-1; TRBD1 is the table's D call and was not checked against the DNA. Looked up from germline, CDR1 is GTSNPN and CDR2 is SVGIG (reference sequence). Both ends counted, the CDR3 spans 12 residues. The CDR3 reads CAWSVTDSTISI.

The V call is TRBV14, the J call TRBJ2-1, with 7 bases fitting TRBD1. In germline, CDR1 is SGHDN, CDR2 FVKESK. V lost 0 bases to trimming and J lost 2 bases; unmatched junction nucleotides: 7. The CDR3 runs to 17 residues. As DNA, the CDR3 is TGTGCCAGCAGCCAAGAGGCTCAGGGGGACCCCTACAATGAGCAGTTCTTC. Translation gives CASSQEAQGDPYNEQFF.

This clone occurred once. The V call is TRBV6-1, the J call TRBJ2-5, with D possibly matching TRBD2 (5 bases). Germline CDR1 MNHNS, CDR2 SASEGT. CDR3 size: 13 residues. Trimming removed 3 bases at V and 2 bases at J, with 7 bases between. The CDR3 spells CASSDRGQETQYF. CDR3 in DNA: TGTGCCAGCAGTGACCGGGGACAAGAGACCCAGTACTTC.

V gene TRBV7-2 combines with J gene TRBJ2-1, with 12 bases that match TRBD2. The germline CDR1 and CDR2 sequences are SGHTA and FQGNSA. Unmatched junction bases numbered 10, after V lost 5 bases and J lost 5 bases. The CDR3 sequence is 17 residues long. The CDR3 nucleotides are TGTGCCAGCAGCCACTGGAAGGGACTAGCGGGTCACAATGAGCAGTTCTTC. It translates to CASSHWKGLAGHNEQFF. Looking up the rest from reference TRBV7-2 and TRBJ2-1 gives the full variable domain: GAGVSQSPSNKVTEKGKDVELRCDPISGHTALYWYRQSLGQGLEFLIYFQGNSAPDKSGLPSDRFSAERTGGSVSTLTIQRTQQEDSAVYLCASSHWKGLAGHNEQFFGPGTRLTVL.

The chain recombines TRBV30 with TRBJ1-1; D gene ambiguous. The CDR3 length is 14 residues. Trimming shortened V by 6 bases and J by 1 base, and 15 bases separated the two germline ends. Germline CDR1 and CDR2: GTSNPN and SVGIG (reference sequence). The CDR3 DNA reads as TGTGCCTGTTCTGGACTTTATCCGAACACTGAAGCTTTCTTT. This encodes CACSGLYPNTEAFF. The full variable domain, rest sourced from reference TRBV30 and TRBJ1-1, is SQTIHQWPATLVQPVGSPLSLECTVEGTSNPNLYWYRQAAGRGLQLLFYSVGIGQISSEVPQNLSASRPQDRQFILSSKKLLLSDSGFYLCACSGLYPNTEAFFGQGTRLTVV.

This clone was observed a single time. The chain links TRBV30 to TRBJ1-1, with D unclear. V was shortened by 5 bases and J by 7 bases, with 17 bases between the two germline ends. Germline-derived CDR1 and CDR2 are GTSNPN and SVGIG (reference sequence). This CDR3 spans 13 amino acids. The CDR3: CAWEASGMSEAFF. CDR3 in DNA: TGTGCCTGGGAGGCGTCGGGGATGAGTGAAGCTTTCTTT.

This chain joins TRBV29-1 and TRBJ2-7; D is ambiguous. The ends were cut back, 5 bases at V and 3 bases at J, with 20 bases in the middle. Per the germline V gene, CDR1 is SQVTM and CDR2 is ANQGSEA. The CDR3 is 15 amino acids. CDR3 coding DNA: TGCAGCGTTTTACCGGCAGGCCAAGCCTTCTACGAGCAGTACTTC. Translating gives CSVLPAGQAFYEQYF.